The rows below give T cell receptor beta chains drawn from one sample of a study of blood T cell repertoires in COVID-19. The assay was immunoSEQ multiplex PCR, and TCRdb's table has in-frame clones only and misses some. The sample carries fewer than 200,000 clones, approximately 85% recorded once. Source material: PBMCs or T cells enriched from blood (not recorded which). Receptor source: a woman younger than 35 who had recovered from COVID-19. The CDR3 runs from the conserved cysteine through the conserved F or W. Each record gives: V gene, J gene, clone size, D gene, CDR3 DNA, CDR3 protein. The D gene is left open where the match is weak. Clone size is not always given. Where it is, it says once, few, many or a class for expanded clones.

v_gene: TRBV27
j_gene: TRBJ1-2
abundance: .
d_gene: TRBD1
CDR3nt: TGTGCCAGCAGTTTTCGACAGGGGTCTAACTATGGCTACACCTTC
CDR3aa: CASSFRQGSNYGYTF

v_gene: TRBV28
j_gene: TRBJ2-7
abundance: .
d_gene: .
CDR3nt: TGTGCCAGCAGTTCTGGCAGCTACGAGCAGTACTTC
CDR3aa: CASSSGSYEQYF

v_gene: TRBV4-1
j_gene: TRBJ2-2
abundance: .
d_gene: .
CDR3nt: TGCGCCAGCAGCCAAGATGGGCTTCCCGGCGGGGAGCTGTTTTTT
CDR3aa: CASSQDGLPGGELFF

v_gene: TRBV2
j_gene: TRBJ1-5
abundance: .
d_gene: .
CDR3nt: TGTGCCAGCAGTGGCCGACAGCAGAGCAATCAGCCCCAGCATTTT
CDR3aa: CASSGRQQSNQPQHF

v_gene: TRBV27
j_gene: TRBJ2-2
abundance: .
d_gene: TRBD1
CDR3nt: TGTGCCAGCAGTTTAAGCAGGGGGCTCGGCACCGGGGAGCTGTTTTTT
CDR3aa: CASSLSRGLGTGELFF

v_gene: TRBV4-1
j_gene: TRBJ2-7
abundance: .
d_gene: .
CDR3nt: TGCGCCAGCAGCCAAGATTGGCCAGGGGTACACTACGAGCAGTACTTC
CDR3aa: CASSQDWPGVHYEQYF

v_gene: TRBV7-2
j_gene: TRBJ2-1
abundance: .
d_gene: .
CDR3nt: TGTGCCAGCAGCTTGGACAATTACGGTGAGCAGTTCTTC
CDR3aa: CASSLDNYGEQFF

v_gene: TRBV4-1
j_gene: TRBJ1-6
abundance: few
d_gene: .
CDR3nt: TGCGCCAGCAGCCTTGATGGTCGGGGTTCACCCCTCCACTTT
CDR3aa: CASSLDGRGSPLHF

v_gene: TRBV4-1
j_gene: TRBJ1-4
abundance: .
d_gene: .
CDR3nt: TGCGCCAGCAGCCAATTTGTGTTGACACGGGAAAAACTGTTTTTT
CDR3aa: CASSQFVLTREKLFF

v_gene: TRBV5-1
j_gene: TRBJ2-7
abundance: .
d_gene: .
CDR3nt: TGCGCCAGCAGCTTGGACGGGACCTACGAGCAGTACTTC
CDR3aa: CASSLDGTYEQYF

v_gene: TRBV30
j_gene: TRBJ2-5
abundance: .
d_gene: TRBD2
CDR3nt: TGTGCCTGCACACCGGGACTAGGAAAGACCCAGTACTTC
CDR3aa: CACTPGLGKTQYF

v_gene: TRBV5-6
j_gene: TRBJ1-1
abundance: .
d_gene: TRBD1
CDR3nt: TGTGCCAGCAGCCGGGGGGACAGGGGGCGGCCTGAAGCTTTCTTT
CDR3aa: CASSRGDRGRPEAFF

v_gene: TRBV9
j_gene: TRBJ2-7
abundance: .
d_gene: .
CDR3nt: TGTGCCAGCAGCGTAGTAGGGGCAGGGCCGATCTACGAGCAGTACTTC
CDR3aa: CASSVVGAGPIYEQYF

v_gene: TRBV19
j_gene: TRBJ1-2
abundance: .
d_gene: .
CDR3nt: TGTGCCAGTACCGGGACAATCGGTGGCTACACCTTC
CDR3aa: CASTGTIGGYTF

v_gene: TRBV28
j_gene: TRBJ2-7
abundance: .
d_gene: .
CDR3nt: TGTGCCAGCAGTTTATCCGCAGGGCCGCCCTACTTC
CDR3aa: CASSLSAGPPYF

v_gene: TRBV9
j_gene: TRBJ2-7
abundance: .
d_gene: .
CDR3nt: TGTGCCAGCAGCGTAGAGACACATACCGAGCAGTACTTC
CDR3aa: CASSVETHTEQYF

v_gene: TRBV2
j_gene: TRBJ2-3
abundance: .
d_gene: .
CDR3nt: TGTGCCAGCTCCAGGGCGGATACGCAGTATTTT
CDR3aa: CASSRADTQYF

v_gene: TRBV19
j_gene: TRBJ2-7
abundance: .
d_gene: .
CDR3nt: TGTGCCAGTAGTGGCGGAGAGAACTACGAGCAGTACTTC
CDR3aa: CASSGGENYEQYF

v_gene: TRBV29-1
j_gene: TRBJ2-1
abundance: .
d_gene: .
CDR3nt: TGCAGCGTGGATTGGGGGCTGTCCTACAATGAGCAGTTCTTC
CDR3aa: CSVDWGLSYNEQFF

v_gene: TRBV29-1
j_gene: TRBJ2-7
abundance: few
d_gene: .
CDR3nt: TGCAGCGTCCTTACAGGGTACGAGCAGTACTTC
CDR3aa: CSVLTGYEQYF

v_gene: TRBV4-2
j_gene: TRBJ1-2
abundance: .
d_gene: TRBD1
CDR3nt: TGTGCCAGTGGGACAGGGGGAACTAACTATGGCTACACCTTC
CDR3aa: CASGTGGTNYGYTF

v_gene: TRBV5-4
j_gene: TRBJ1-1
abundance: .
d_gene: TRBD1
CDR3nt: TGTGCCACATCAGGGGGCACTGAAGCTTTCTTT
CDR3aa: CATSGGTEAFF

v_gene: TRBV12-3/TRBV12-4
j_gene: TRBJ2-5
abundance: .
d_gene: .
CDR3nt: TGTGCCACCTCCCCGGCGGAAGAGACCCAGTACTTC
CDR3aa: CATSPAEETQYF

v_gene: TRBV9
j_gene: TRBJ2-2
abundance: .
d_gene: .
CDR3nt: TGTGCCAGCAGCGGGACTTCCCTGGGCACCGGGGAGCTGTTTTTT
CDR3aa: CASSGTSLGTGELFF

v_gene: TRBV7-2
j_gene: TRBJ2-7
abundance: .
d_gene: TRBD2
CDR3nt: TGTGCCAGCAGCTTAAGTCTAGCGGGCTACGAGCAGTACTTC
CDR3aa: CASSLSLAGYEQYF

v_gene: TRBV2
j_gene: TRBJ1-1
abundance: .
d_gene: TRBD1
CDR3nt: TGTGCCAGCAGGGGGTTGACAGGGCGGACTGAAGCTTTCTTT
CDR3aa: CASRGLTGRTEAFF

v_gene: TRBV21-1
j_gene: TRBJ1-5
abundance: .
d_gene: .
CDR3nt: TGTGCCAGCAAATCAGGGACACCGCCTCAAAATCAGCCCCAGCATTTT
CDR3aa: CASKSGTPPQNQPQHF

v_gene: TRBV10-1
j_gene: TRBJ2-1
abundance: .
d_gene: .
CDR3nt: TGCGCCAGCAGTGAACTAGCAGCCGAAAGAGATGAGCAGTTCTTC
CDR3aa: CASSELAAERDEQFF

v_gene: TRBV10-1
j_gene: TRBJ1-2
abundance: .
d_gene: TRBD1
CDR3nt: TGCGCCAGCAGTGGCGGGACAGCCCCCTATGGCTACACCTTC
CDR3aa: CASSGGTAPYGYTF

v_gene: TRBV20-1
j_gene: TRBJ1-1
abundance: .
d_gene: TRBD1
CDR3nt: TGCAGTGCTATGGGGACAGATGAAGCTTTCTTT
CDR3aa: CSAMGTDEAFF

v_gene: TRBV6-5
j_gene: TRBJ1-1
abundance: .
d_gene: TRBD1
CDR3nt: TGTGCCAGCAGTTACGGGACAGGGGTGGCTGAAGCTTTCTTT
CDR3aa: CASSYGTGVAEAFF

v_gene: TRBV15
j_gene: TRBJ2-1
abundance: .
d_gene: TRBD1
CDR3nt: TGTGCCACGAGCCGGGACAGGGGGCCCTATGAGCAGTTCTTC
CDR3aa: CATSRDRGPYEQFF

v_gene: TRBV5-1
j_gene: TRBJ2-7
abundance: .
d_gene: .
CDR3nt: TGCGCCAGCAGCGATCCAGGGGGGTACTACGAGCAGTACTTC
CDR3aa: CASSDPGGYYEQYF

v_gene: TRBV5-1
j_gene: TRBJ2-1
abundance: .
d_gene: .
CDR3nt: TGCGCCAGCAGCTTGGCCCCCCCGAATGAGCAGTTCTTC
CDR3aa: CASSLAPPNEQFF

v_gene: TRBV12-1
j_gene: TRBJ1-3
abundance: .
d_gene: .
CDR3nt: TGTGCCAGCAGCTTTGTAGGGGCGTTTCTCCCTGGAAACACCATATATTTT
CDR3aa: CASSFVGAFLPGNTIYF

v_gene: TRBV6-1
j_gene: TRBJ1-4
abundance: .
d_gene: .
CDR3nt: TGTGCCAGCAGTGAAGGGAGGGAACGGGAAAAACTGTTTTTT
CDR3aa: CASSEGREREKLFF

v_gene: TRBV20-1
j_gene: TRBJ1-3
abundance: .
d_gene: .
CDR3nt: TGCAGTGCTAGTGGAGAAGTGACAGCTGGAAACACCATATATTTT
CDR3aa: CSASGEVTAGNTIYF

v_gene: TRBV6-1
j_gene: TRBJ1-2
abundance: .
d_gene: .
CDR3nt: TGTGCCAGCAGTGAAGCTCTCGGCAGGGACTATGGCTACACCTTC
CDR3aa: CASSEALGRDYGYTF

v_gene: TRBV4-2
j_gene: TRBJ2-1
abundance: .
d_gene: .
CDR3nt: TGTGCCAGCAGCCAATTAAATGAGCAGTTCTTC
CDR3aa: CASSQLNEQFF

v_gene: TRBV28
j_gene: TRBJ2-1
abundance: .
d_gene: .
CDR3nt: TGTGCCAGCAGTTTATTGTCGGCCTACAATGAGCAGTTCTTC
CDR3aa: CASSLLSAYNEQFF

v_gene: TRBV7-9
j_gene: TRBJ2-1
abundance: .
d_gene: .
CDR3nt: TGTGCCAGCACCCTCGGACAGCTGCCCTACAATGAGCAGTTCTTC
CDR3aa: CASTLGQLPYNEQFF

v_gene: TRBV10-1
j_gene: TRBJ2-7
abundance: .
d_gene: .
CDR3nt: TGCGCCAGCAGCCCCGGGACTCGCGTGATCCACGAGCAGTACTTC
CDR3aa: CASSPGTRVIHEQYF

v_gene: TRBV6-2/TRBV6-3
j_gene: TRBJ1-2
abundance: .
d_gene: .
CDR3nt: TGTGCCAGCAGTTACGGACAAGTCTATGGCTACACCTTC
CDR3aa: CASSYGQVYGYTF

v_gene: TRBV10-3
j_gene: TRBJ2-7
abundance: .
d_gene: TRBD1
CDR3nt: TGTGCCATCAGCGAGGACAGGGGCTACGAGCAGTACTTC
CDR3aa: CAISEDRGYEQYF

v_gene: TRBV6-1
j_gene: TRBJ2-7
abundance: .
d_gene: TRBD1
CDR3nt: TGTGCCAGCTCCTACCCCGGGACAGGGGGGGGCGAGCAGTACTTC
CDR3aa: CASSYPGTGGGEQYF

v_gene: TRBV28
j_gene: TRBJ1-1
abundance: once
d_gene: .
CDR3nt: TGTGCCAGCAGTTTGGGCGGACACCGTGAAGCTTTCTTT
CDR3aa: CASSLGGHREAFF

v_gene: TRBV4-1
j_gene: TRBJ1-1
abundance: once
d_gene: .
CDR3nt: TGCGCCAGCAGCCAAGTTGGAACAGGGCCGGAGGATGAAGCTTTCTTT
CDR3aa: CASSQVGTGPEDEAFF